This T cell receptor beta chain was recovered during a study of shared clonotypes between healthy human individuals. Findings and limits, study-wide: A handful of donors showed sharing of approximately 5% of naive CD4 clonotypes.

All donors were Caucasian adults living in Nashville, Tennessee. The authors split each subset's genomic DNA evenly across several immunoSEQ plates. The authors loaded approximately 220 ng DNA, around 30,000 T cell genomes, into sorted-subset replicate PCRs. The assay was immunoSEQ multiplex PCR, and TCRdb's table has in-frame clones only and misses some. The top ten hold more than 0.1% of the sample, which has some 2 million clones, around 95% seen once. Regarding this clone: Its matching antigen is unknown.

Sequencing used naive CD4+ T cells sorted from blood. Subset in this sample: CD45RA+ positively selected. The sequence derives from a man younger than 30 in good health.

CDR3: CASSGDRGLYNEQFF. The CDR3 bases are TGTGCCAGCAGTGGGGACAGGGGGCTCTACAATGAGCAGTTCTTC. The chain links TRBV6-1 to TRBJ2-1; 12 nucleotides match TRBD1. The CDR3 extends over 15 amino acids. The V segment lost 4 bases and the J segment 3 bases; nucleotides outside the gene matches: 1. Per the germline V gene, CDR1 is MNHNS and CDR2 is SASEGT.